These 25 T cell receptor beta chains originate from one sample sequenced in a study of cytomegalovirus exposure and HLA in healthy donors (dated 2017 in TCRdb). The library was obtained by the immunoSEQ multiplex PCR assay. TCRdb retrieved this table from immuneACCESS and kept in-frame rearrangements only. Not all clones are present; in checked studies, unresolved V genes account for under half, and no reason is known for the remainder. Here the sample has 150,000 to 200,000 clones; roughly 82% occur a single time. Of the sample, roughly 1.6% falls within the top ten clones. What was sequenced was PBMCs. The receptors shown here come from a woman younger than 30 in good health and CMV-seronegative.

This chain links TRBV6-5 with TRBJ1-5; tentatively, D is TRBD1 (5 bases). The CDR3 extends over 16 amino acids. With 0 bases removed from V and 6 bases from J, the gap between germline ends came to 15 bases. Germline CDR1 reads MNHEY; CDR2 reads SVGAGI. The CDR3 DNA sequence: TGTGCCAGCAGTTACTCGCTCCCAGGGAACGGTCAGCCCCAGCATTTT. Translated: CASSYSLPGNGQPQHF.

The chain carries TRBV2 and TRBJ2-2; 8 nucleotides line up with TRBD2. Trimming at V came to 4 bases and at J to 7 bases, leaving 23 bases not matched to a gene. In germline, CDR1 is SNHLY, CDR2 FYNNEI. CDR3 size: 20 residues. CDR3 in DNA: TGTGCCAGCAGTGTTTATGGTAGGACGGCCGGGAGGGCCTCTATCGGGGAGCTGTTTTTT. Amino acids: CASSVYGRTAGRASIGELFF.

As to this clone: The sample has other DNA sequences that encode this CDR3 too. The chain joins TRBV27 to TRBJ2-5, with 7 nucleotides matching TRBD2. Looked up from germline, CDR1 is MNHEY and CDR2 is SMNVEV (reference sequence). The V and J ends lost 8 bases and 2 bases, in that order; junction bases with no gene match: 2. The CDR3 contains 12 residues. CDR3 nucleotide sequence: TGTGCCAGCCGAGCGGGACAAGAGACCCAGTACTTC. Encoded protein: CASRAGQETQYF.

This rearrangement joins TRBV15 to TRBJ2-5; 9 bases are a match to TRBD2. After removal of 6 bases from V and 2 bases from J, the junction contained 13 bases not matched to a gene. CDR1 and CDR2 (germline): LNHNV, YYDKDF (reference sequence). This CDR3 spans 17 amino acids. The CDR3 loop reads CATSDGTSPQVQETQYF. In nucleotides, the CDR3 is TGTGCCACCAGTGACGGGACTAGCCCCCAGGTGCAAGAGACCCAGTACTTC.

CDR3: CASSQGGLAGRTDTQYF. CDR3 DNA: TGCGCCAGCAGCCAAGGAGGACTAGCGGGGCGCACAGATACGCAGTATTTT. The chain couples TRBV4-1 to TRBJ2-3, with 12 bases identical to TRBD2. V shed 1 base and J 1 base; nucleotides not matched to a gene: 3. CDR1 and CDR2 from the germline V gene are MGHRA and YSYEKL. The CDR3 has 17 residues.

The rearrangement uses TRBV6-5 and TRBJ2-1, with D tentatively TRBD1 (6 bases). Germline V gene lookup returns CDR1 MNHEY and CDR2 SVGAGI. This CDR3 spans 15 amino acids. Trimming stripped 0 bases from V and 3 bases from J, with 9 bases between. The CDR3 sequence: CASSYSGQYYNEQFF. DNA of the CDR3: TGTGCCAGCAGTTACTCAGGACAGTACTACAATGAGCAGTTCTTC.

This clone was seen only once. The chain couples TRBV5-4 to TRBJ2-5; TRBD2 matches 10 bases. The V and J ends lost 3 bases and 5 bases, in that order; junction bases with no gene match: 7. CDR3 size: 15 residues. Germline V gene data show CDR1 as SGHNT and CDR2 as YYREEE (reference sequence). DNA for the CDR3: TGTGCCAGCAGCTACTTTAGCGGGGGGTCCGAGACCCAGTACTTC. Translating it yields CASSYFSGGSETQYF. The complete variable domain, with remaining parts taken from reference TRBV5-4 and TRBJ2-5, reads ETGVTQSPTHLIKTRGQQVTLRCSSQSGHNTVSWYQQALGQGPQFIFQYYREEENGRGNFPPRFSGLQFPNYSSELNVNALELDDSALYLCASSYFSGGSETQYFGPGTRLLVL.

The chain employs TRBV5-1 and TRBJ1-3, with TRBD1 as a possible D gene (5 bases). Germline values: CDR1 SGHRS, CDR2 YFSETQ. V was pared by 0 bases and J by 4 bases, with 11 bases between. The length of the CDR3 is 15 residues. The CDR3 DNA reads TGCGCCAGCAGCTTGGCCGGGGGGACGGGAAACACCATATATTTT. This gives the protein CASSLAGGTGNTIYF.

The chain uses TRBV5-4 and TRBJ2-7; a weak D match, TRBD1 (5 bases). The CDR3 totals 15 residues. Germline assignment: CDR1 SGHNT and CDR2 YYREEE (reference sequence). V was shortened by 2 bases and J by 1 base, with 13 bases between the two germline ends. The CDR3 loop is CASSLPLGDSYEQYF. The CDR3 bases are TGTGCCAGCAGCTTACCTTTAGGGGATTCCTACGAGCAGTACTTC. Based on the CDR3 plus reference TRBV5-4 and TRBJ2-7, the full variable domain is ETGVTQSPTHLIKTRGQQVTLRCSSQSGHNTVSWYQQALGQGPQFIFQYYREEENGRGNFPPRFSGLQFPNYSSELNVNALELDDSALYLCASSLPLGDSYEQYFGPGTRLTVT.

The chain carries TRBV15 and TRBJ1-1; D perhaps matches TRBD1 (5 bases). The CDR3 runs 14 residues. V was clipped by 0 bases and J by 6 bases, with 11 bases between them. Germline CDR1 and CDR2: LNHNV and YYDKDF (reference sequence). CDR3 bases: TGTGCCACCAGCAGAGATCTAGGGGTGTCTGAAGCTTTCTTT. Translated: CATSRDLGVSEAFF.

As regards this clone: At one end the junction does not follow the germline gene, possibly because of a read error. This chain uses TRBV6-5 with TRBJ2-7, with 10 nucleotides matching TRBD1. This CDR3 is 14 amino acids long. Germline V gene lookup returns CDR1 MNHEY and CDR2 SVGAGI. The CDR3 is CASSYRRQGAPFHF. CDR3 nucleotide sequence: TGTGCCAGCAGTTACCGCAGACAGGGGGCTCCTTTCCACTTC.

This clone was detected once. The chain couples TRBV7-3 to TRBJ2-3, with 11 bases aligning to TRBD2. The CDR3 spans 17 residues. The germline V gene has CDR1 SGHTA and CDR2 FQGTGA. J gave up 5 bases and V 1 base, and 8 bases lay outside the gene matches. The DNA of the CDR3 is TGTGCCAGCAGCTTAATTCCCCTAGCGGGGGGTGGAGATACGCAGTATTTT. Translation gives CASSLIPLAGGGDTQYF.

The J gene is TRBJ2-7, the V gene TRBV9, with TRBD1 matching 8 bases. V trimming: 0 bases; J trimming: 0 bases; junction bases outside the gene matches: 2. This CDR3 region has 15 residues. Germline values: CDR1 SGDLS, CDR2 YYNGEE. The CDR3 region has the DNA TGTGCCAGCAGCGTAGGGACAGGGAGCTCCTACGAGCAGTACTTC. Translation: CASSVGTGSSYEQYF.

V is TRBV19 and J is TRBJ1-4, with TRBD1 matching 7 bases. Germline V gene lookup returns CDR1 LNHDA and CDR2 SQIVND (reference sequence). V shed 7 bases and J 5 bases; nucleotides not matched to a gene: 19. The CDR3 runs to 18 residues. CDR3 in amino acids: CASNPTGYPGSNNEKLFF. DNA of the CDR3: TGTGCCAGTAACCCGACAGGGTACCCCGGATCGAACAATGAAAAACTGTTTTTT.

This sequence joins TRBV5-4 and TRBJ2-1; TRBD2 aligns across 10 bases. This CDR3 has 15 residues. CDR1 and CDR2 from the germline V gene are SGHNT and YYREEE (reference sequence). V was clipped by 0 bases and J by 5 bases; unmatched bases: 2. The chain's CDR3 is CASSLGSGGHNEQFF. Here the CDR3 DNA reads TGTGCCAGCAGCTTGGGTAGCGGGGGGCACAATGAGCAGTTCTTC.

The chain joins TRBV6-5 to TRBJ2-1, with 13 bases aligning to TRBD2. The germline V gene encodes CDR1 MNHEY and CDR2 SVGAGI. The J segment lost 5 bases and the V segment lost 9 bases, leaving 4 bases of the junction unmatched. The CDR3 consists of 14 residues. Here the CDR3 reads CARYTSGRDNEQFF. The DNA of the CDR3 is TGTGCCAGGTATACTAGCGGGAGGGACAATGAGCAGTTCTTC.

The V call is TRBV6-6, the J call TRBJ1-1; perhaps TRBD1 as D (6 bases). The CDR3 covers 14 residues. V dropped 2 bases and J dropped 1 base, with 8 bases sitting between them. Germline V gene lookup returns CDR1 MNHNY and CDR2 SVGAGI (reference sequence). The DNA for the CDR3 is TGTGCCAGCAGTTACGGGACAACGAACACTGAAGCTTTCTTT. It yields the protein CASSYGTTNTEAFF.

The chain recombines TRBV10-1 with TRBJ2-1; maybe TRBD2 (5 bases). The CDR3 is 15 residues long. The V end lost 4 bases, the J end lost 0 bases, and 10 bases lay between the germline ends. Germline CDR1 WNHNN, CDR2 SYGVQD (reference sequence). The CDR3 spells CASSAGAASYNEQFF. The DNA of the CDR3 is TGCGCCAGCAGTGCTGGAGCGGCCTCCTACAATGAGCAGTTCTTC.

CDR3: CASSLDPGQKTYNEQFF. As DNA, the CDR3 is TGCGCCAGCAGCTTGGATCCGGGACAGAAAACCTACAATGAGCAGTTCTTC. The V gene is TRBV5-1, the J gene TRBJ2-1; 7 bases map to TRBD1. Germline V gene data show CDR1 as SGHRS and CDR2 as YFSETQ. Unmatched junction bases numbered 8, after V lost 0 bases and J lost 2 bases. The CDR3 has 17 amino acids. The entire variable domain, with the rest obtained from reference TRBV5-1 and TRBJ2-1, is as follows: KAGVTQTPRYLIKTRGQQVTLSCSPISGHRSVSWYQQTPGQGLQFLFEYFSETQRNKGNFPGRFSGRQFSNSRSEMNVSTLELGDSALYLCASSLDPGQKTYNEQFFGPGTRLTVL.

The chain carries TRBV25-1 and TRBJ2-1; D remains unclear. This CDR3 is built from 13 residues. V was pared by 3 bases and J by 4 bases, with 7 bases between. The germline V gene encodes CDR1 MGHDK and CDR2 SYGVNS. CDR3 in DNA: TGTGCCAGCAGTGAGAGACATTACAATGAGCAGTTCTTC. This encodes CASSERHYNEQFF.

The chain couples TRBV18 to TRBJ1-4, with D unresolved. CDR1 and CDR2 from the germline V gene are KGHSH and LQKENI. V gave up 3 bases and J gave up 7 bases, with 15 bases separating them. The CDR3 length is 15 residues. The CDR3 DNA follows: TGTGCCAGCTCACCCGACCTAGAAGCGGGTGAAAAACTGTTTTTT. Translation gives CASSPDLEAGEKLFF.

This clone was recorded once. In DNA form, the CDR3 reads TGTGCCATCAGTGAGGGACTAGCCCCCAATGAGCAGTTCTTC. Encoded protein: CAISEGLAPNEQFF. J is TRBJ2-1 and V is TRBV10-3, with 8 bases lining up with TRBD2. CDR1 is ENHRY, CDR2 SYGVKD, per germline. The CDR3 extends over 14 amino acids. Trimming cost V 2 bases and J 6 bases; bases outside gene matches: 3.

The chain has TRBV11-2 and TRBJ2-1; TRBD1 aligns across 8 bases. The CDR3 runs 16 residues. After removal of 5 bases from V and 7 bases from J, the junction contained 13 bases not matched to a gene. Per germline, CDR1 SGHAT and CDR2 FQNNGV. Here the CDR3 DNA reads TGTGCCAGCAGCCCTCCGACAGGGGAGATGGGGAATGAGCAGTTCTTC. Its translation: CASSPPTGEMGNEQFF.

The V gene is TRBV7-8, the J gene TRBJ1-1; D might be TRBD1 (6 bases). With 2 bases removed from V and 1 base from J, the gap between germline ends came to 11 bases. The germline CDR1 and CDR2 sequences are SGHVS and FQNEAQ. This CDR3 is built from 15 residues. The CDR3 coding sequence is TGTGCCAGCAGCTTACGACAGGCGTCGAACACTGAAGCTTTCTTT. It is translated as CASSLRQASNTEAFF.

The rearrangement joins TRBV7-6 to TRBJ1-4, with D uncertain. Trimming left V 5 bases short and J 0 bases short, with 22 bases between. Germline CDR1 SGHVS, CDR2 FNYEAQ. There are 19 residues in the CDR3. CDR3 bases: TGTGCCAGCAGCCGGCCTGGGAGGGTTAGCGGAGCAACTAATGAAAAACTGTTTTTT. Translation gives CASSRPGRVSGATNEKLFF.